The rows below give T cell receptor beta chains drawn from one sample of a study of beta chain features in type 1 diabetes. Using immunoSEQ multiplex PCR, the repertoire was profiled, and TCRdb retains in-frame clones only, with some absent. The sample yields 150,000 or so clones, roughly 59% seen once. Input material: naive CD4+ T cells from blood. These receptors originate from a man aged 25-40 years with type 1 diabetes. Each CDR3 is given with its conserved first and last residue. D genes are given only for firm matches. Clone size is stated in some rows and not others, as once, few, many or a class when expanded.

j_call | d_call | v_call | clone_size | cdr3_nt | cdr3_aa
TRBJ2-5 | NA | TRBV30 | NA | TGTGCCTGGAGTGTACAGCCCCAAGAGACCCAGTACTTC | CAWSVQPQETQYF
TRBJ2-7 | NA | TRBV5-1 | NA | TGCGCCAGCAGCTCCGGGACGACGAGCTCCTACGAGCAGTACTTC | CASSSGTTSSYEQYF
TRBJ2-7 | NA | TRBV9 | NA | TGTGCCAGCAGCGTAGTCGGGGGGCAAACCGAGCAGTACTTC | CASSVVGGQTEQYF
TRBJ2-3 | TRBD2 | TRBV7-2 | NA | TGTGCCAGCAGCTTAGTAGCGGGGGTAATAAATACGCAGTATTTT | CASSLVAGVINTQYF
TRBJ1-1 | NA | TRBV7-6 | NA | TGTGCCAGCAGCGCGCTCAGGGACGCTGAAGCTTTCTTT | CASSALRDAEAFF
TRBJ1-4 | NA | TRBV30 | few | TGTGCCTGGAGTCGCGGGGAAAAACTGTTTTTT | CAWSRGEKLFF
TRBJ1-6 | TRBD1 | TRBV27 | few | TGTGCCAGCAGCCCCGACAGGGACAATTCACCCCTCCACTTT | CASSPDRDNSPLHF
TRBJ2-7 | TRBD1 | TRBV5-1 | few | TGCGCCAGCAGCTTGGAAGGGGGCTTGGAATACGAGCAGTACTTC | CASSLEGGLEYEQYF
TRBJ1-6 | NA | TRBV30 | NA | TGTGCCTGGAGTCTCGACGGAAGCAATTCACCCCTCCACTTT | CAWSLDGSNSPLHF
TRBJ2-5 | NA | TRBV9 | NA | TGTGCCAGCAGCCCGGAGGGGAACCAAGAGACCCAGTACTTC | CASSPEGNQETQYF
TRBJ2-5 | TRBD1 | TRBV5-4 | few | TGTGCCAGCAGCTACTACCCCGGGACAGGGGCTGCTCAGACCCAGTACTTC | CASSYYPGTGAAQTQYF
TRBJ2-1 | NA | TRBV29-1 | NA | TGCAGCGTTGTGTCCGGGCTGAGAAAAGAGCAGTTCTTC | CSVVSGLRKEQFF
TRBJ2-7 | NA | TRBV29-1 | NA | TGCAGCGTTGAACAGACCTACGAGCAGTACTTC | CSVEQTYEQYF
TRBJ2-4 | NA | TRBV2 | NA | TGTGCCAGCACAGGACAAATAAAAAACATTCAGTACTTC | CASTGQIKNIQYF
TRBJ2-5 | NA | TRBV27 | NA | TGTGCCAGCAGTCGATTGGGACAAGAGACCCAGTACTTC | CASSRLGQETQYF
TRBJ1-1 | NA | TRBV29-1 | NA | TGCAGCGTGGGCGGCCGGGCGCCCCGGACTGAAGCTTTCTTT | CSVGGRAPRTEAFF
TRBJ2-5 | NA | TRBV5-6 | once | TGTGCCAGCAGCTTGGGATTAAGCGGACTGTCAGAGACCCAGTACTTC | CASSLGLSGLSETQYF
TRBJ1-1 | TRBD1 | TRBV18 | few | TGTGCCAGCTCACCATGGGGACAGGACCTTAACACTGAAGCTTTCTTT | CASSPWGQDLNTEAFF
TRBJ1-1 | TRBD1 | TRBV30 | NA | TGTGCCTGGAAGAACAGGGGTAAGACTGAAGCTTTCTTT | CAWKNRGKTEAFF
TRBJ2-7 | TRBD1 | TRBV30 | NA | TGTGCCCTACGGACAGGGTCCTACGAGCAGTACTTC | CALRTGSYEQYF
TRBJ2-5 | NA | TRBV5-1 | NA | TGCGCCAGCAGCTTTCAGGGGAAGGAGACCCAGTACTTC | CASSFQGKETQYF
TRBJ1-1 | NA | TRBV9 | NA | TGTGCCAGCAGCCCAGGAGGGAGGGGTGCCACTGAAGCTTTCTTT | CASSPGGRGATEAFF
TRBJ2-5 | TRBD1 | TRBV4-3 | NA | TGCGCCAGCAGCCAAGGGACAGGGGGCCAAGAGACCCAGTACTTC | CASSQGTGGQETQYF
TRBJ2-6 | NA | TRBV19 | NA | TGTGCCAGTAGTATCGTAGGATTAGGTGGGGCCAACGTCCTGACTTTC | CASSIVGLGGANVLTF
TRBJ2-2 | TRBD1 | TRBV13 | NA | TGTGCCAGCAGCTTAGGCCTCAGGGACAGGCTTACCGGGGAGCTGTTTTTT | CASSLGLRDRLTGELFF
TRBJ1-2 | NA | TRBV4-3 | few | TGCGCCAGCAGCCAAGGGGTCCCGAACTATGGCTACACCTTC | CASSQGVPNYGYTF
TRBJ1-1 | NA | TRBV29-1 | few | TGCAGCGTATCGTCAGCAGGAAACACTGAAGCTTTCTTT | CSVSSAGNTEAFF
TRBJ2-5 | NA | TRBV11-3 | NA | TGTGCCAGCAGCTTAAGGGGAGGCCCCCAAGAGACCCAGTACTTC | CASSLRGGPQETQYF
TRBJ2-3 | TRBD1 | TRBV9 | NA | TGTGCCAGCAGCGCAGGTAGGACAGGGCAAGTCACAGATACGCAGTATTTT | CASSAGRTGQVTDTQYF
TRBJ2-3 | NA | TRBV30 | NA | TGTGCCTGGAGATTAGGGGCAGATACGCAGTATTTT | CAWRLGADTQYF
TRBJ1-5 | TRBD1 | TRBV9 | NA | TGTGCCAGCAGCAGGACAGGGAGCAATCAGCCCCAGCATTTT | CASSRTGSNQPQHF
TRBJ1-1 | NA | TRBV18 | NA | TGTGCCAGCTCACCCCGGGAGGGTGAAGCTTTCTTT | CASSPREGEAFF
TRBJ2-5 | TRBD2 | TRBV2 | NA | TGTGCCAGCAGTGTTGGGTGGCTAGCGGAAGAGACCCAGTACTTC | CASSVGWLAEETQYF
TRBJ2-1 | TRBD1 | TRBV23-1 | few | TGCGCCAGCCGAACCCAGATCGACAGGGAAAATGAGCAGTTCTTC | CASRTQIDRENEQFF
TRBJ2-5 | NA | TRBV30 | NA | TGTGCCTACGGGAAGGAAGAGACCCAGTACTTC | CAYGKEETQYF
TRBJ1-1 | NA | TRBV30 | NA | TGTGCCTGGAGTGAGATGTACACTGAAGCTTTCTTT | CAWSEMYTEAFF
TRBJ1-5 | NA | TRBV30 | NA | TGTGCCTGGAGTGTAGGCTTGATCGGGGGATCCCTAAGCAATCAGCCCCAGCATTTT | CAWSVGLIGGSLSNQPQHF
TRBJ2-1 | NA | TRBV6-6 | few | TGTGCCAGCAGGCCAGGTTACAATGAGCAGTTCTTC | CASRPGYNEQFF
TRBJ2-1 | TRBD1 | TRBV25-1 | NA | TGTGCCAGCAGTGAATATCGCGCCGGGACAGGGGGCTACAATGAGCAGTTCTTC | CASSEYRAGTGGYNEQFF
TRBJ1-4 | TRBD1 | TRBV18 | NA | TGTGCCAGCTCACCAGGCATCCGGGACAGTCGAGTTTTT | CASSPGIRDSRVF
TRBJ1-6 | NA | TRBV30 | NA | TGTGCCGGGGGGAATGCGGACAATTCACCCCTCCACTTT | CAGGNADNSPLHF
TRBJ2-1 | NA | TRBV9 | NA | TGTGCCAGCAGCGTAGGTGAGGGTGAGGGTGAGCAGTTCTTC | CASSVGEGEGEQFF
TRBJ2-5 | TRBD1 | TRBV30 | few | TGTGCCTGGAACCCGCAGGGGGACGGGACCCAGTACTTC | CAWNPQGDGTQYF
TRBJ2-7 | TRBD1 | TRBV2 | NA | TGTGCCAGCAGTGCAGGGGGATACGAGCAGTACTTC | CASSAGGYEQYF
TRBJ2-5 | TRBD2 | TRBV29-1 | NA | TGCGCGGGACTAGCAGTCCAAGAGACCCAGTACTTC | CAGLAVQETQYF
TRBJ1-6 | TRBD1 | TRBV13 | NA | TGTGCCAGCAGCTTAGGCCGGAGACAGGGGGTTTCACCCCTCCACTTT | CASSLGRRQGVSPLHF
TRBJ2-1 | TRBD2 | TRBV9 | NA | TGTGCCAGCAGCGTGTTTAGTACTAGCGGTTACAATGAGCAGTTCTTC | CASSVFSTSGYNEQFF
TRBJ2-7 | NA | TRBV25-1 | NA | TGTGCCAGCAGTGCCCTCTACGAGCAGTACTTC | CASSALYEQYF
TRBJ2-3 | TRBD1 | TRBV29-1 | NA | TGCAGCGTCCGTCCCGGGACAGCCCCAGATACGCAGTATTTT | CSVRPGTAPDTQYF
TRBJ1-1 | NA | TRBV29-1 | NA | TGCAGCGCGCTGAGCCCTCTGAACACTGAAGCTTTCTTT | CSALSPLNTEAFF
TRBJ2-5 | TRBD2 | TRBV30 | NA | TGTGCCTGGAGTGTCTGGCGCCCGGGGGGCCAAGAGACCCAGTACTTC | CAWSVWRPGGQETQYF
TRBJ2-1 | TRBD2 | TRBV25-1 | NA | TGTGCCAGCAGTGAATGGGAGGGCTACAATGAGCAGTTCTTC | CASSEWEGYNEQFF
TRBJ2-3 | TRBD2 | TRBV9 | NA | TGTGCCAGTGAGGGCGTAGCGGGGGGGCCCGATACGCAGTATTTT | CASEGVAGGPDTQYF
TRBJ2-3 | NA | TRBV6-5 | few | TGTGCCAGCAGTTACTCGAGGGAACCAACGGATACGCAGTATTTT | CASSYSREPTDTQYF
TRBJ2-3 | NA | TRBV7-2 | NA | TGTGCCAGCAGCTTGGGACCCACAGATACGCAGTATTTT | CASSLGPTDTQYF
TRBJ2-1 | TRBD2 | TRBV7-2 | NA | TGTGCCAGCAGGGTAGGACTAGCAGAGTACAATGAGCAGTTCTTC | CASRVGLAEYNEQFF
TRBJ2-1 | TRBD1 | TRBV4-3 | few | TGCGCCAGCAGCCAAGGGGACAGGGGGCGCGTTTGGTCCTACAATGAGCAGTTCTTC | CASSQGDRGRVWSYNEQFF